One sample yielded the 26 T cell receptor beta chains listed below, sequenced in a study of blood T cell repertoires in COVID-19. Method: immunoSEQ multiplex PCR; TCRdb's copy keeps in-frame clones and lacks some. The data show fewer than 450,000 clones, nearly 90% seen once. Sample: PBMCs or T cells enriched from blood (not recorded which). These receptors came from a woman aged 40-49 years with acute COVID-19.

In its sample, this clone was seen once. The sample carries other DNA sequences with the same CDR3. The V and J genes are TRBV5-1 and TRBJ2-5, with D hard to call. The CDR3 totals 13 residues. The V gene's germline CDR1 is SGHRS and CDR2 YFSETQ. With 1 base removed from V and 5 bases from J, the gap between germline ends came to 9 bases. The CDR3 DNA sequence: TGCGCCAGCAGCTTGCTTAGTGGTGAGACCCAGTACTTC. Protein: CASSLLSGETQYF.

The chain recombines TRBV29-1 with TRBJ1-2; D perhaps matches TRBD1 (5 bases). V shed 6 bases and J shed 0 bases, with 17 bases lying between them. The length of the CDR3 is 15 residues. Germline assignment: CDR1 SQVTM and CDR2 ANQGSEA. This chain's CDR3 is CSVGPLPTANYGYTF. The CDR3 nucleotides read TGCAGCGTCGGACCCCTTCCGACAGCTAACTATGGCTACACCTTC.

J is TRBJ2-2 and V is TRBV18, with a tentative D call TRBD1 (6 bases). Trimming removed 8 bases from V and 0 bases from J, with 10 bases in between. This CDR3 region has 14 residues. Per germline, CDR1 KGHSH and CDR2 LQKENI. The CDR3, as DNA: TGTGCCAGCGGGGACACTTCGAACACCGGGGAGCTGTTTTTT. It is translated as CASGDTSNTGELFF.

This chain links TRBV5-1 with TRBJ1-4; D is unresolved. Germline assignment: CDR1 SGHRS and CDR2 YFSETQ. This CDR3 has 13 amino acids. V dropped 5 bases and J dropped 3 bases, with 8 bases sitting between them. CDR3 region: CASSISSNEKLFF. As DNA, the CDR3 is TGCGCCAGCAGTATATCTTCTAATGAAAAACTGTTTTTT.

This clone came up once. V is TRBV12-3 or TRBV12-4 and J is TRBJ2-3, with D maybe TRBD1 (5 bases). Trimming cost V 6 bases and J 6 bases, with 10 bases left between them. The CDR3 sequence is 12 residues long. The CDR3 protein is CASRRTIDTQYF. CDR3 DNA: TGTGCCAGCAGGCGGACAATCGATACGCAGTATTTT.

The gene calls are TRBV27 and TRBJ1-3; maybe TRBD1 (6 bases). V shed 4 bases and J shed 2 bases, with 9 bases lying between them. Germline CDR1 and CDR2: MNHEY and SMNVEV (reference sequence). The CDR3 is made up of 14 amino acids. The CDR3 here is CASSWDTTGNTIYF. CDR3 DNA: TGTGCCAGCAGTTGGGACACTACTGGAAACACCATATATTTT.

The chain links TRBV2 to TRBJ2-5, with TRBD1 matching 8 bases. This CDR3 has 12 amino acids. Germline trimming cut 9 bases from V and 5 bases from J; bases unmatched to any gene: 5. Germline CDR1 and CDR2: SNHLY and FYNNEI. The CDR3 loop reads CASGQGAETQYF. The CDR3 DNA is TGTGCCAGTGGACAGGGAGCGGAGACCCAGTACTTC.

The rearrangement uses TRBV19 and TRBJ1-6, with 8 bases identical to TRBD1. Germline CDR1 LNHDA, CDR2 SQIVND (reference sequence). This CDR3 contains 13 residues. V was clipped by 3 bases and J by 9 bases; unmatched bases: 1. The CDR3 DNA follows: TGTGCCAGTAGTATCGACAGGGGTTCACCCCTCCACTTT. Protein sequence: CASSIDRGSPLHF.

The rearrangement links TRBV12-3 or TRBV12-4 to TRBJ1-1; D is unresolved. The V end was cut by 5 bases, the J end by 4 bases, with 11 bases between. This CDR3 is built from 13 residues. The CDR3 DNA follows: TGTGCCAGCAGTCCCTCACAGTTCACTGAAGCTTTCTTT. Translating gives CASSPSQFTEAFF.

CDR3 residues: CAVPSGTASVDTQYF. The CDR3 nucleotides are TGTGCCGTACCATCAGGGACAGCATCAGTAGATACGCAGTATTTT. The chain couples TRBV2 to TRBJ2-3; 7 bases fit TRBD1. Germline V lookup: CDR1 SNHLY, CDR2 FYNNEI. The CDR3 length is 15 residues. Losses at the gene ends were 11 bases for V and 5 bases for J; bases not matched to a gene: 16.

The chain carries TRBV19 and TRBJ2-3; 7 bases are shared with TRBD2. Germline CDR1 and CDR2: LNHDA and SQIVND (reference sequence). The CDR3 runs to 15 residues. With 5 bases clipped from V and 2 bases from J, the junction kept 7 bases outside the gene matches. The CDR3 protein is CASSFQRGDTDTQYF. As DNA, the CDR3 is TGTGCCAGTAGTTTTCAGCGGGGTGACACAGATACGCAGTATTTT.

This rearrangement joins TRBV19 to TRBJ2-3; weak D call: TRBD2 (6 bases). The CDR3 runs 14 residues. CDR1 is LNHDA and CDR2 is SQIVND in the germline V gene (reference sequence). Trimming left V 5 bases short and J 4 bases short, with 13 bases between. Here the CDR3 DNA reads TGTGCCAGTAGTTCCCGGGACTCCCCAGATACGCAGTATTTT. Translating it yields CASSSRDSPDTQYF. Combining the CDR3 with reference TRBV19 and TRBJ2-3 gives the whole variable domain DGGITQSPKYLFRKEGQNVTLSCEQNLNHDAMYWYRQDPGQGLRLIYYSQIVNDFQKGDIAEGYSVSREKKESFPLTVTSAQKNPTAFYLCASSSRDSPDTQYFGPGTRLTVL.

As DNA, the CDR3 is TGCGCCAGCAGTCCCCCCGGGACAGGGCGGACTGAAGCTTTCTTT. Its protein is CASSPPGTGRTEAFF. V and J are TRBV5-1 and TRBJ1-1; 9 nucleotides agree with TRBD1. With 5 bases clipped from V and 5 bases from J, the junction kept 10 bases outside the gene matches. Germline CDR1 is SGHRS and CDR2 is YFSETQ. The CDR3 is 15 residues long. The full variable domain, in which reference TRBV5-1 and TRBJ1-1 provide the parts outside the CDR3, is KAGVTQTPRYLIKTRGQQVTLSCSPISGHRSVSWYQQTPGQGLQFLFEYFSETQRNKGNFPGRFSGRQFSNSRSEMNVSTLELGDSALYLCASSPPGTGRTEAFFGQGTRLTVV.

The V and J genes are TRBV5-1 and TRBJ1-1, with D uncertain. V lost 1 base to trimming and J lost 2 bases, with 3 bases between them. The CDR3 is made up of 12 amino acids. CDR1 is SGHRS, CDR2 YFSETQ, per germline. DNA of the CDR3: TGCGCCAGCAGCTTGCAAAACACTGAAGCTTTCTTT. Residues: CASSLQNTEAFF.

The chain is built from TRBV14 and TRBJ1-4; a weak D match, TRBD1 (6 bases). There are 15 residues in the CDR3. The germline V gene encodes CDR1 SGHDN and CDR2 FVKESK. Trimming stripped 2 bases from V and 8 bases from J, with 15 bases between. CDR3 protein: CASSQFTGRAEKLFF. Here the CDR3 DNA reads TGTGCCAGCAGCCAATTTACAGGGAGGGCCGAAAAACTGTTTTTT.

The chain employs TRBV19 and TRBJ2-3; 13 bases align to TRBD2. The CDR3 is 16 residues long. J lost 5 bases, V lost 6 bases, and 8 bases had no gene match. Germline CDR1 LNHDA, CDR2 SQIVND (reference sequence). CDR3 protein: CASRLAGGARGDTQYF. CDR3 nucleotides: TGTGCCAGTAGACTAGCGGGGGGGGCGAGGGGAGATACGCAGTATTTT.

This chain's CDR3 is CASSKGQYNSPLHF. In DNA, the CDR3 is TGTGCCAGCAGCAAGGGACAGTATAATTCACCCCTCCACTTT. V and J are TRBV6-5 and TRBJ1-6, with TRBD1 identical over 7 bases. The V and J ends lost 6 bases and 4 bases, in that order; junction bases with no gene match: 3. This CDR3 is 14 amino acids long. Germline loops: CDR1 MNHEY, CDR2 SVGAGI.

V gene TRBV6-5 combines with J gene TRBJ2-5, with D perhaps TRBD2 (5 bases). This CDR3 is 13 amino acids long. The V end lost 9 bases, the J end lost 5 bases, and 16 bases lay between the germline ends. Germline-derived CDR1 and CDR2 are MNHEY and SVGAGI. The CDR3 region has the DNA TGTGCCAGTAAATCCCGGGAAAAGGAGACCCAGTACTTC. Amino acid sequence: CASKSREKETQYF.

The chain carries TRBV19 and TRBJ1-3; D may be TRBD1 (5 bases). V gave up 5 bases and J gave up 4 bases, with 12 bases separating them. Germline CDR1 is LNHDA and CDR2 is SQIVND (reference sequence). The CDR3 totals 14 residues. DNA of the CDR3: TGTGCCAGTAGTTCGGGGGGGAACGGAAACACCATATATTTT. Translating gives CASSSGGNGNTIYF. Using reference TRBV19 and TRBJ1-3 for the parts outside the CDR3, the full variable domain is DGGITQSPKYLFRKEGQNVTLSCEQNLNHDAMYWYRQDPGQGLRLIYYSQIVNDFQKGDIAEGYSVSREKKESFPLTVTSAQKNPTAFYLCASSSGGNGNTIYFGEGSWLTVV.

This chain uses TRBV30 with TRBJ2-3; 8 bases are a match to TRBD1. The CDR3 length is 13 residues. Germline CDR1 reads GTSNPN; CDR2 reads SVGIG (reference sequence). The CDR3 DNA reads TGTGCTTCGGACAGGGTGAGCACAGATACGCAGTATTTT. Translation gives CASDRVSTDTQYF.

The chain recombines TRBV4-1 with TRBJ2-5; TRBD1 aligns across 9 bases. The germline V gene encodes CDR1 MGHRA and CDR2 YSYEKL. The CDR3 is made up of 15 amino acids. Germline trimming cut 1 base from V and 2 bases from J; bases unmatched to any gene: 2. The CDR3: CASSQAGTGQETQYF. In DNA, the CDR3 is TGCGCCAGCAGCCAAGCCGGGACAGGGCAAGAGACCCAGTACTTC.

This chain joins TRBV13 and TRBJ2-7; D is possibly TRBD1 (6 bases). This CDR3 is 15 amino acids long. Trimming took 5 bases from V and 0 from J, leaving 14 bases between them. In germline, CDR1 is PRHDT, CDR2 FYEKMQ (reference sequence). The CDR3 here is CASSPGTSSSYEQYF. CDR3 in DNA: TGTGCCAGCAGCCCCGGGACATCGAGCTCCTACGAGCAGTACTTC.

The rearrangement joins TRBV2 to TRBJ2-2; a weak D match, TRBD2 (6 bases). Germline assignment: CDR1 SNHLY and CDR2 FYNNEI. V lost 4 bases, J lost 9 bases, and 9 bases lay in between. The CDR3 spans 12 residues. The CDR3 DNA follows: TGTGCCAGCAGTGCGGGGGTCCGGGAGCTGTTTTTT. Amino acids: CASSAGVRELFF. Supplemented by reference TRBV2 and TRBJ2-2, the full variable domain reads EPEVTQTPSHQVTQMGQEVILRCVPISNHLYFYWYRQILGQKVEFLVSFYNNEISEKSEIFDDQFSVERPDGSNFTLKIRSTKLEDSAMYFCASSAGVRELFFGEGSRLTVL.

The chain has TRBV19 and TRBJ1-5; D may be TRBD1 (5 bases). CDR1 and CDR2 (germline): LNHDA, SQIVND (reference sequence). The ends were cut back, 5 bases at V and 6 bases at J, with 14 bases in the middle. The CDR3 is made up of 14 amino acids. This chain's CDR3 is CASSGAGWSQPQHF. Written as DNA, the CDR3 is TGTGCCAGTAGTGGGGCCGGTTGGAGTCAGCCCCAGCATTTT.

The chain joins TRBV6-5 to TRBJ1-5; perhaps TRBD1 as D (5 bases). From germline, CDR1 is MNHEY and CDR2 SVGAGI. There are 15 residues in the CDR3. Trimming stripped 0 bases from V and 4 bases from J, with 10 bases between. CDR3: CASSYSRQLNQPQHF. DNA of the CDR3: TGTGCCAGCAGTTACTCGAGACAGCTAAATCAGCCCCAGCATTTT.

The rearrangement links TRBV7-6 to TRBJ2-1; TRBD2 matches at 10 bases. The CDR3 is made up of 17 amino acids. With 4 bases clipped from V and 3 bases from J, the junction kept 9 bases outside the gene matches. Germline CDR1 and CDR2: SGHVS and FNYEAQ. The CDR3 nucleotides read TGTGCCAGCAGCTCGCTCCCGACTAGCGGGCACTACAATGAGCAGTTCTTC. This encodes CASSSLPTSGHYNEQFF.